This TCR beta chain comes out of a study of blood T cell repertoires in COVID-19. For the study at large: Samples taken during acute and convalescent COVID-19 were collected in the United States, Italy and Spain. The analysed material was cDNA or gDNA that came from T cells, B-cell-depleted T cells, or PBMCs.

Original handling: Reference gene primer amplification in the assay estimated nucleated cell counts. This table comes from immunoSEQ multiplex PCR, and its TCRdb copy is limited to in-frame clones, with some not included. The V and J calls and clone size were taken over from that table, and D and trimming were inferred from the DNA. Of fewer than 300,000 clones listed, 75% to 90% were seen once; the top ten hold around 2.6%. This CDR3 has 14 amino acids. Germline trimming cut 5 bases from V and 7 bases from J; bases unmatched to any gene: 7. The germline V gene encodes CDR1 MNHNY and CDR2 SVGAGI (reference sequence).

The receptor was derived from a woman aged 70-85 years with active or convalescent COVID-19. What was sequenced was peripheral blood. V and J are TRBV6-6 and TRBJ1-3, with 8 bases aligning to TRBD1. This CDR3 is CASSPGQGRNTIYF. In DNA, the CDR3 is TGTGCCAGCAGTCCTGGACAGGGAAGGAACACCATATATTTT.